One T cell receptor (beta chain) is described in this entry. Its antigen is not identified. This CDR3 is 13 amino acids long. V gave up 5 bases and J gave up 7 bases, with 11 bases separating them. The V gene's germline CDR1 is SGHTA and CDR2 FQGTGA. This record comes from a study of cytomegalovirus exposure and HLA in healthy donors. Study-level background: The roughly 130 validation repertoires used the same platform as the roughly 670 first-cohort repertoires (as reported by a later analysis).

Separation from the approximately 660-subject first cohort characterized the roughly 120-subject validation cohort, to which the donors belonged. Overall study results and limits: Associated with cytomegalovirus, according to the listing, were about 160 TCR beta chains. A later analysis found first-cohort TCR clusters tended to co-occur in the 90 to 150 validation repertoires.

Assay: immunoSEQ multiplex PCR; the TCRdb copy retains only in-frame clones and omits some. The profile shows about 110,000 clones, about 85% of them singletons. Source material: PBMCs. This chain connects TRBV7-3 to TRBJ2-2; D might be TRBD2 (5 bases). The receptor's source is a woman between 18 and 29 years old in good health and CMV-seronegative. This CDR3 reads CASSISRDGELFF. In nucleotides, the CDR3 is TGTGCCAGCAGCATCTCGAGGGACGGGGAGCTGTTTTTT.